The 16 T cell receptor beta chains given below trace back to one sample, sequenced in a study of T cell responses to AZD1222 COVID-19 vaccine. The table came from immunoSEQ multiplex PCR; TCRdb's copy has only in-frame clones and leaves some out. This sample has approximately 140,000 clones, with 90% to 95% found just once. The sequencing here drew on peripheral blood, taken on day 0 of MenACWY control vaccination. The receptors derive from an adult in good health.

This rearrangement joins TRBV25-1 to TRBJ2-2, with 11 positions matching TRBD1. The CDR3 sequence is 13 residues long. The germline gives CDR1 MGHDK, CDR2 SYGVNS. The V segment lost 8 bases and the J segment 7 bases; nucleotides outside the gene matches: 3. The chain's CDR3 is CASRTGGNGELFF. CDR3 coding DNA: TGTGCCAGCCGGACAGGGGGCAACGGGGAGCTGTTTTTT.

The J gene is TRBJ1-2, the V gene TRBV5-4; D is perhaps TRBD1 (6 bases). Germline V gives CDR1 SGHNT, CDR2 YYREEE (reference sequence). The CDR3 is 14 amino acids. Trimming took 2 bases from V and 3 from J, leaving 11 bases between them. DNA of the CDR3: TGTGCCAGCAGCTTAGGACAGCCCGACTATGGCTACACCTTC. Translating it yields CASSLGQPDYGYTF.

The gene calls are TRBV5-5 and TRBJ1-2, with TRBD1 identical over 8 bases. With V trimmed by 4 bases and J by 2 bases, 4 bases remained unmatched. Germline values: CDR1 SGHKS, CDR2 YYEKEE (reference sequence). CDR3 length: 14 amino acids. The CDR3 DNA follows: TGTGCCAGCAGCACACAGGGGGGAAACTATGGCTACACCTTC. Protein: CASSTQGGNYGYTF.

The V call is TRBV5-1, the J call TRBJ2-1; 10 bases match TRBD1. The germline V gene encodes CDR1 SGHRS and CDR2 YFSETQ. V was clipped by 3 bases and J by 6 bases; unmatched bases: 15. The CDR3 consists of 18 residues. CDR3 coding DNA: TGCGCCAGCAGCTCCGGTAACCTCGCGGGACAGGGGTTCAATGAGCAGTTCTTC. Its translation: CASSSGNLAGQGFNEQFF. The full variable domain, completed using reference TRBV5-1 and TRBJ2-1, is KAGVTQTPRYLIKTRGQQVTLSCSPISGHRSVSWYQQTPGQGLQFLFEYFSETQRNKGNFPGRFSGRQFSNSRSEMNVSTLELGDSALYLCASSSGNLAGQGFNEQFFGPGTRLTVL.

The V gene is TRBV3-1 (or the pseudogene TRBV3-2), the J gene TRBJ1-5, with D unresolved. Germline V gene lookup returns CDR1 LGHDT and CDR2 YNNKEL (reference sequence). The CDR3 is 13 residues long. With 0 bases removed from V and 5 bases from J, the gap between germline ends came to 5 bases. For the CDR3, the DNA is TGTGCCAGCAGCCAAGAAAGGGATCAGCCCCAGCATTTT. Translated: CASSQERDQPQHF.

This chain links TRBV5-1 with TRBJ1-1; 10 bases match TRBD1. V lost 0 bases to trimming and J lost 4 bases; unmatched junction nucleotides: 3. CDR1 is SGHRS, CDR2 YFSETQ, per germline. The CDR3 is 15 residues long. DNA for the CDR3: TGCGCCAGCAGCTTGGAGGGACAGGGGACCACTGAAGCTTTCTTT. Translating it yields CASSLEGQGTTEAFF.

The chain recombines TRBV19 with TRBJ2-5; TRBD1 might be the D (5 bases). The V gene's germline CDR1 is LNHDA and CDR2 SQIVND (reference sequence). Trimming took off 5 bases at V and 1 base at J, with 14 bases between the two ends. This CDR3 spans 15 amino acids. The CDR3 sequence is CASSGFREIQETQYF. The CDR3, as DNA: TGTGCCAGTAGTGGATTCAGGGAAATCCAAGAGACCCAGTACTTC.

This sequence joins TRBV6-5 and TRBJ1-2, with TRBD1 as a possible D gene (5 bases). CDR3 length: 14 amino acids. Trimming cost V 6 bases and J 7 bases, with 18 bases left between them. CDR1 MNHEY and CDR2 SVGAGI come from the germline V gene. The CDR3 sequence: CASRSPRDSGGYTF. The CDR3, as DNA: TGTGCCAGCAGATCGCCCAGGGATTCAGGTGGCTACACCTTC.

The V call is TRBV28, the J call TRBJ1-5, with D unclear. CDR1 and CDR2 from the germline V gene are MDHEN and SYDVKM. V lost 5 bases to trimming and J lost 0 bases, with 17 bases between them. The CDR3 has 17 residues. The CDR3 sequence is CASSGVVGDNSNQPQHF. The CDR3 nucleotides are TGTGCCAGCAGTGGGGTGGTGGGAGACAATAGCAATCAGCCCCAGCATTTT.

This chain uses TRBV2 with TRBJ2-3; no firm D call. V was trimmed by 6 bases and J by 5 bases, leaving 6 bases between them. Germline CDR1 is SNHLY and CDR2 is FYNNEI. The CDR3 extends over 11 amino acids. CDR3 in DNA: TGTGCCAGCAGGATACTAGATACGCAGTATTTT. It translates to CASRILDTQYF.

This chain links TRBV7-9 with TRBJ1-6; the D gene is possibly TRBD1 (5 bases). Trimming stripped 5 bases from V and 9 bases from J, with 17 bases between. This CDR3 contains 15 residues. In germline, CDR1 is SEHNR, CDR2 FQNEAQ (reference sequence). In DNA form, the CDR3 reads TGTGCCAGCAGCCTATGGCCTTCTAGGGGTTCACCCCTCCACTTT. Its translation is CASSLWPSRGSPLHF.

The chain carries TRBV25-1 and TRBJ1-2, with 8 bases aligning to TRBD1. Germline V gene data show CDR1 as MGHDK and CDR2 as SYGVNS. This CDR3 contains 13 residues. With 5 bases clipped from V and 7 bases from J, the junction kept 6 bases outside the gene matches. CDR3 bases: TGTGCCAGCAGTCTGGCAGGGGGCGCTGGCTACACCTTC. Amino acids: CASSLAGGAGYTF.

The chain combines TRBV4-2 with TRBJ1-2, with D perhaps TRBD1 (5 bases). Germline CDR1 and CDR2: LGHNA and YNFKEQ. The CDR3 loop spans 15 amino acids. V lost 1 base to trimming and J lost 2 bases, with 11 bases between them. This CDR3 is CASSQAFSGNYGYTF. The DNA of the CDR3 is TGTGCCAGCAGCCAAGCATTCTCAGGGAACTATGGCTACACCTTC.

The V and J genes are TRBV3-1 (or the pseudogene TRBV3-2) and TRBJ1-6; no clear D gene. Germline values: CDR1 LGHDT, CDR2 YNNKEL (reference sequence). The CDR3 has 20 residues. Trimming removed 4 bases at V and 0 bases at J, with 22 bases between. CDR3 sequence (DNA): TGTGCCAGCAGCCGTTTCCCTCCAGACCGTCAAAGCTCCTATAATTCACCCCTCCACTTT. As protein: CASSRFPPDRQSSYNSPLHF.

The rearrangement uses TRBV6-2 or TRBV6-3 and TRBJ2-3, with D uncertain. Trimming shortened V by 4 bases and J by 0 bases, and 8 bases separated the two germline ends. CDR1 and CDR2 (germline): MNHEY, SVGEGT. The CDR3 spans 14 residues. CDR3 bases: TGTGCCAGCAGTTTGGGTTATAGCACAGATACGCAGTATTTT. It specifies CASSLGYSTDTQYF.

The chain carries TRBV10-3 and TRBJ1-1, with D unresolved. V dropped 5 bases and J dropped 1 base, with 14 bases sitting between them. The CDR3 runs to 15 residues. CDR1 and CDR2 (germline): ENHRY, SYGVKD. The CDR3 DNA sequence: TGTGCCATCAGTCTTTTGGACCGCCAGAACACTGAAGCTTTCTTT. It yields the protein CAISLLDRQNTEAFF.